This paragraph reports one T cell receptor beta chain. The CDR3 runs to 13 residues. V gave up 6 bases and J gave up 4 bases, with 12 bases separating them. Germline CDR1 is MDHEN and CDR2 is SYDVKM. The record originates from a study of T cell changes during pregnancy in multiple sclerosis. Measured with immunoSEQ multiplex PCR; TCRdb has only the in-frame clones, and not every one. In the table there are fewer than 45,000 clones, 70% to 90% of which are singletons. The source is a female donor with multiple sclerosis, enrolled in a pregnancy study. This specimen consisted of CD8+ T cells from peripheral blood mononuclear cells, obtained in the third trimester of pregnancy. This chain uses TRBV28 with TRBJ2-5; D possibly corresponds to TRBD1 (6 bases). DNA for the CDR3: TGTGCCAGCAGCGAGACAGGTCGAGAGACCCAGTACTTC. This sequence encodes CASSETGRETQYF.